Sequencing of this T cell receptor (beta chain) was carried out in a study of blood T cell repertoires in COVID-19. Turning to the study itself: The United States, Italy and Spain were the sources of the acute and convalescent COVID-19 samples.

Authors' data handling: Amplification with reference gene primers provided the estimates of nucleated cell counts. The data were produced by immunoSEQ multiplex PCR, yet TCRdb's version contains in-frame clones alone and is incomplete. V and J calls and clone size are as listed in that table; D and trimming were resolved from the DNA. The table lists over 150,000 clones, approximately 85% of them singletons. Categorization into cohorts depended on clinical history that participants reported. Sequenced: PBMCs or T cells enriched from blood (not recorded which). The sequence was collected from a middle-aged man who had recovered from COVID-19.

In DNA form, the CDR3 reads TGCAGCGTTGAGGGACAGGGTCTTAATGAAAAACTGTTTTTT. Translation: CSVEGQGLNEKLFF. The chain carries TRBV29-1 and TRBJ1-4; 9 bases agree with TRBD1. The CDR3 covers 14 residues. The germline CDR1 and CDR2 sequences are SQVTM and ANQGSEA. V lost 3 bases to trimming and J lost 4 bases; unmatched junction nucleotides: 3.